This T cell receptor beta chain is drawn from a study of shared clonotypes between healthy human individuals. Study-wide results and limits: Among the subsets, naive ones generally showed larger estimated richness than memory ones. Clonotypes that were shared across a few donors made up about 5.1% of naive CD4 clonotypes. Clonotypes not shared had lower generation probabilities than those common to all four donors.

Sequenced by immunoSEQ multiplex PCR; TCRdb stores in-frame clones only, minus some. The sample holds some 660,000 clones, around three quarters seen once. With respect to this clone: What it recognizes is unknown.

Germline V gene lookup returns CDR1 SQVTM and CDR2 ANQGSEA. This CDR3 has 12 residues. Trimming removed 7 bases from V and 0 bases from J, with 10 bases in between. The sequenced material came from memory CD4+ T cells sorted from blood. Noted subset: CD45RA-negative fraction. This clonotype originated in a woman aged 25 to 45 in good health. This sequence joins TRBV29-1 and TRBJ2-7; maybe TRBD1 (5 bases). The CDR3 loop reads CSAQVLSYEQYF. The CDR3 DNA sequence: TGCAGCGCACAGGTCCTCTCCTACGAGCAGTACTTC.